This TCR beta chain was found in a study of blood T cell repertoires in COVID-19. Looking at the study overall: Researchers got acute and convalescent COVID-19 samples from the United States, Italy and Spain. T cells, B-cell-depleted T cells, or PBMCs provided the cDNA or gDNA that served as material.

This CDR3 comprises 18 residues. Germline lookup yields CDR1 MRHNA and CDR2 SNTAGT. V shed 0 bases, J shed 0 bases, and the junction held 8 bases outside the gene matches. The Seattle patients, enrolled during active infection, were followed longitudinally. As handled by the study authors: Amplifying reference gene primers gave estimates of nucleated cell counts. Here immunoSEQ multiplex PCR was the method, and the copy in TCRdb shows in-frame clones only, minus some. That table furnishes V, J and clone size, whereas the DNA furnished D and trimming. The sample yields about 300,000 clones, roughly 89% seen once.

The sequence derives from a woman aged 25 to 39 with COVID-19, enrolled during active disease. Sample: peripheral blood. V and J are TRBV6-4 and TRBJ1-1; TRBD1 matches 9 bases. CDR3 in DNA: TGTGCCAGCAGTGACTCCCCCCGGGACAGGGAGGTGAACACTGAAGCTTTCTTT. Its translation is CASSDSPRDREVNTEAFF.